One and the same sample provided the 12 T cell receptor beta chains below, sequenced in a study of T cell clonality in common variable immunodeficiency. Sequenced by immunoSEQ multiplex PCR; TCRdb stores in-frame clones only, minus some. The sample includes about 64,000 clones, none of them occurring once. Sequences were obtained from peripheral blood mononuclear cells. These receptors all stem from a person aged 18 to 75 in good health.

This clone was counted ten times or more. The sequence runs out 3 residues before the end of the CDR3; the remainder is reconstructed from the germline J gene. The chain recombines TRBV2 with TRBJ2-1, with D possibly matching TRBD2 (6 bases). Deletions cut 4 bases from V and 9 bases from J, with 7 bases between. The CDR3 has 11 residues. Germline V lookup: CDR1 SNHLY, CDR2 FYNNEI. The CDR3 here is CASSGRGEQFF. CDR3 DNA (partial): TGTGCCAGCAGTGGGCGGGGTGAG.

This clone has at least ten counts. The read is 3 residues too short to cover the CDR3 end, so that end is filled in from the germline J gene. The same CDR3 arises from other DNA sequences in this sample as well. This chain connects TRBV7-8 to TRBJ2-7; TRBD2 matches at 7 bases. The V segment lost 1 base and the J segment 2 bases; nucleotides outside the gene matches: 2. CDR1 and CDR2 (germline): SGHVS, FQNEAQ. This CDR3 comprises 14 residues. This CDR3 is CASSLEAGTYEQYF. The sequenced CDR3 bases are TGTGCCAGCAGCTTAGAAGCGGGAACCTACGAG.

This clone occurred many times. The CDR3 goes on 3 residues after the read ends, and that part is filled in from the germline J gene. V is TRBV7-6 and J is TRBJ1-3; the match to TRBD1 covers 7 bases. V trimming: 4 bases; J trimming: 4 bases; junction bases outside the gene matches: 7. CDR1 and CDR2 (germline): SGHVS, FNYEAQ. CDR3 length: 15 residues. CDR3 DNA (partial): TGTGCCAGCAGCTCCACAGGGACAGCCGGAAACACC. Translation gives CASSSTGTAGNT. The entire CDR3 reads CASSSTGTAGNTIYF. The whole variable domain, remainder taken from reference TRBV7-6 and TRBJ1-3, is GAGVSQSPRYKVTKRGQDVALRCDPISGHVSLYWYRQALGQGPEFLTYFNYEAQQDKSGLPNDRFSAERPEGSISTLTIQRTEQRDSAMYRCASSSTGTAGNTIYFGEGSWLTVV.

This clone was counted ten times or more. The sequenced fragment ends 3 residues before the CDR3 boundary, so the rest is inferred from the germline J gene. The chain carries TRBV29-1 and TRBJ2-5, with 7 bases matching TRBD2. Germline-derived CDR1 and CDR2 are SQVTM and ANQGSEA. The CDR3 extends over 12 amino acids. V lost 4 bases, J lost 3 bases, and 2 bases stayed unmatched. CDR3 DNA, as far as it was read: TGCAGCGTTGTGGGGGGGGAAGAGACC. Residues: CSVVGGEET. The CDR3 in full is CSVVGGEETQYF.

There are many counts of this clone. The read terminates 3 residues before the CDR3 end, so the remaining end is supplied by the germline J gene. The V and J genes are TRBV5-1 and TRBJ1-1, with D maybe TRBD1 (6 bases). This CDR3 spans 15 amino acids. The germline V and J ends were trimmed by 0 bases and 3 bases, with 12 bases remaining between them. Germline V CDR1 and CDR2: SGHRS, YFSETQ. CDR3 DNA (partial): TGCGCCAGCAGCTTGGTGCAGGGGCGGGACACTGAA. The encoded protein is CASSLVQGRDTE. The CDR3 as a whole reads CASSLVQGRDTEAFF. The variable domain in full, with the rest retrieved from reference TRBV5-1 and TRBJ1-1, is KAGVTQTPRYLIKTRGQQVTLSCSPISGHRSVSWYQQTPGQGLQFLFEYFSETQRNKGNFPGRFSGRQFSNSRSEMNVSTLELGDSALYLCASSLVQGRDTEAFFGQGTRLTVV.

This clone showed up many times. The read gets to within 3 residues of the CDR3 end, and the germline J gene fills in the rest. The genes are TRBV20-1 and TRBJ2-1; 8 positions agree with TRBD2. This CDR3 comprises 16 residues. After removal of 5 bases from V and 5 bases from J, the junction contained 14 bases not matched to a gene. Germline V gives CDR1 DFQATT, CDR2 SNEGSKA (reference sequence). The CDR3 reads CSAGDPSGRGDNEQFF. The CDR3 DNA, read in part, is TGCAGTGCTGGCGATCCAAGCGGGAGAGGGGACAATGAG.

There are many counts of this clone. The CDR3 loop is CASRRTRTDTQYF. CDR3 DNA (partial): TGTGCCAGCAGGAGGACTAGGACAGATACG. The chain combines TRBV11-2 with TRBJ2-3, with 7 bases fitting TRBD2. With the read ending 3 residues before the CDR3 end, the germline J gene is used to fill in that end. Germline loops: CDR1 SGHAT, CDR2 FQNNGV. The CDR3 is 13 amino acids. With 6 bases clipped from V and 3 bases from J, the junction kept 3 bases outside the gene matches.

This clone was seen at least ten times. The missing CDR3 end, 3 residues past where the read stops, is filled in from the germline J gene. The gene calls are TRBV19 and TRBJ2-1; TRBD2 aligns across 7 bases. The CDR3 loop spans 13 amino acids. CDR1 is LNHDA and CDR2 is SQIVND in the germline V gene (reference sequence). V lost 5 bases to trimming and J lost 8 bases; unmatched junction nucleotides: 6. The CDR3 sequence is CASSFGTKDEQFF. Incomplete CDR3 DNA: TGTGCCAGTAGTTTTGGGACTAAGGATGAG.

This clone appeared many times. The read finishes 3 residues shy of the CDR3 end, and the germline J gene is used to complete it. The gene calls are TRBV18 and TRBJ1-1, with TRBD1 as a possible D gene (6 bases). Germline loops: CDR1 KGHSH, CDR2 LQKENI. The ends were cut back, 4 bases at V and 4 bases at J, with 16 bases in the middle. This CDR3 comprises 15 residues. CDR3 amino acids: CASSLNRVAGTEAFF. The sequenced part of the CDR3 DNA is TGTGCCAGCTCACTCAACAGGGTTGCTGGCACTGAA.

This clone was detected a few times. The CDR3 goes on 3 residues after the read ends, and that part is filled in from the germline J gene. This chain joins TRBV5-6 and TRBJ2-2; tentative D call: TRBD2 (5 bases). Germline CDR1 reads SGHDT; CDR2 reads YYEEEE. The V gene lost 2 bases and the J gene lost 4 bases, with 12 bases spanning the gap. The CDR3 has 15 amino acids. The sequenced CDR3 bases are TGTGCCAGCAGCTTTCAAAGGGCGGGCACCGGGGAG. It encodes CASSFQRAGTGE. The whole CDR3 sequence reads CASSFQRAGTGELFF.

This clone was seen at least ten times. The CDR3 end is not reached by the read, which stops 3 residues before it; the germline J gene fills it in. The chain links TRBV5-8 to TRBJ2-1, with 8 nucleotides matching TRBD1. The J segment lost 6 bases and the V segment lost 2 bases, leaving 4 bases of the junction unmatched. CDR1 and CDR2 (germline): SGHTS, YDEGEE. This CDR3 is built from 14 residues. Here the CDR3 reads CASSFGTGGNEQFF. CDR3 DNA, as far as it was read: TGTGCCAGCAGCTTTGGAACAGGGGGCAATGAG. Based on the CDR3 plus reference TRBV5-8 and TRBJ2-1, the full variable domain is EAGVTQSPTHLIKTRGQQATLRCSPISGHTSVYWYQQALGLGLQFLLWYDEGEERNRGNFPPRFSGRQFPNYSSELNVNALELEDSALYLCASSFGTGGNEQFFGPGTRLTVL.

This clone was detected ten times or more. The read is 3 residues too short to cover the CDR3 end, so that end is filled in from the germline J gene. J is TRBJ1-1 and V is TRBV6-2 or TRBV6-3, with no clear D. The ends were cut back, 8 bases at V and 0 bases at J, with 16 bases in the middle. The CDR3 totals 15 residues. Looked up from germline, CDR1 is MNHEY and CDR2 is SVGEGT. Partial CDR3 DNA: TGTGCCAGCGCTAAAGCCGGCCGGGTGAACACTGAA. It encodes CASAKAGRVNTE. Given in full, the CDR3 is CASAKAGRVNTEAFF.